This T cell receptor beta chain stems from a study of T-cell reconstitution after alpha-beta-depleted transplantation in children. A library of TCRbeta sequences, prepared with unique molecular identifiers, was generated. TCRdb used MiXCR to reprocess the PCR reads, holding one entry per CDR3 protein. The sample lists about 830,000 distinct CDR3 sequences; roughly 15% were seen once. For this clonotype: Antigen: not known.

The germline gives CDR1 MGHRA, CDR2 YSYEKL. V dropped 4 bases and J dropped 7 bases, with 25 bases sitting between them. The CDR3 is made up of 18 amino acids. Study-level points and caveats: Several hundred graft clones that had expanded were reportedly the source of alpha-beta T cells about two months after transplant. It was newly produced T cells that mostly accounted for T-cell counts and diversity one year after transplant. Surviving recipient T cells and thymic progenitors underlay high day-60 TCRbeta diversity in some patients.

The rearrangement uses TRBV4-1 and TRBJ1-4; no reliable D call. Sequenced here: PBMCs, mostly from graft donor cells, sampled 360 days after TCRalphabeta/CD19-depleted stem cell transplant. The receptor comes from a male patient aged 10-17 years who had a stem cell transplant for acute lymphoblastic leukemia, so the T cells may come from the graft donor. Here the CDR3 reads CASSRTPPFMGSSEKLFF. In DNA form, the CDR3 reads TGCGCCAGCAGCCGAACGCCGCCGTTCATGGGATCCAGTGAAAAACTGTTTTTT.